This is a list of T cell receptor beta chains from one sample in a study of CD8 T cells in Susac syndrome. TCRdb re-called the immunoSEQ multiplex PCR reads through MiXCR, storing one row per CDR3 protein. The data show fewer than 85,000 distinct CDR3 sequences, roughly 95% seen once. Sequencing used CD8+ T cells from PBMCs. The receptor set was obtained from a human donor with Susac syndrome. The CDR3 runs from the conserved cysteine through the conserved F or W. A D gene is named only where the DNA matches it firmly. For some rows the clone size is stated as once, few or many, or as a class when expanded; others skip it.

D: -
size: -
V: TRBV6-5
length: 13
J: TRBJ1-1
DNA: TGTGCCAGCAGTTACACCCAGGGTACTGAAGCTTTCTTT
CDR3: CASSYTQGTEAFF

D: -
size: few
V: TRBV30
length: 14
J: TRBJ1-2
DNA: TGTGCCTGGAGTTACGGGGGCAGCGACTATGGCTACACCTTC
CDR3: CAWSYGGSDYGYTF

D: TRBD1
size: -
V: TRBV28
length: 16
J: TRBJ2-1
DNA: TGTGCCACTAGTATGACCTTGACAGGGGGTCGCAATGAGCAGTTCTTC
CDR3: CATSMTLTGGRNEQFF

D: TRBD1
size: -
V: TRBV7-9
length: 15
J: TRBJ2-3
DNA: TGTGCCAGCTTGGCAGGGGGCGTTGGGACAGATACGCAGTATTTT
CDR3: CASLAGGVGTDTQYF

D: -
size: -
V: TRBV7-2
length: 15
J: TRBJ1-1
DNA: TGTGCCAGCAGCTCGGGGACACCCGCCCGGGATGAAGCTTTCTTT
CDR3: CASSSGTPARDEAFF

D: -
size: -
V: TRBV9
length: 13
J: TRBJ2-2
DNA: TGTGCCAGCAGCGCTGGTAATCGAGGGGAGCTGTTTTTT
CDR3: CASSAGNRGELFF

D: -
size: -
V: TRBV7-9
length: 16
J: TRBJ2-5
DNA: TGTGCCAGCAGCTTTATCACCGACACGGGCCAAGAGACCCAGTACTTC
CDR3: CASSFITDTGQETQYF

D: -
size: -
V: TRBV7-9
length: 14
J: TRBJ1-1
DNA: TGTGCCAGCAGCGGGCCAGGGTTGTCCACTGAAGCTTTCTTT
CDR3: CASSGPGLSTEAFF

D: -
size: -
V: TRBV12-3/TRBV12-4
length: 12
J: TRBJ2-7
DNA: TGTGCCAGCAGTTCCCTCCGGCCCAGGAAGTACTTC
CDR3: CASSSLRPRKYF

D: -
size: -
V: TRBV29-1
length: 11
J: TRBJ1-2
DNA: TGCAGCGTTAGGGATCGGTATGGCTACACCTTC
CDR3: CSVRDRYGYTF

D: -
size: -
V: TRBV3-1
length: 13
J: TRBJ2-7
DNA: TGTGCCAGCAGCCACGGCAGGGGATACGAGCAGTACTTC
CDR3: CASSHGRGYEQYF

D: TRBD1
size: -
V: TRBV27
length: 13
J: TRBJ2-1
DNA: TGTGCCAGCAGTTCGGGACAGGGAAATGAGCAGTTCTTC
CDR3: CASSSGQGNEQFF

D: TRBD2
size: -
V: TRBV6-2/TRBV6-3
length: 15
J: TRBJ2-7
DNA: TGTGCCAGCAGTTACAGCGGGGGGCCCTCCTACGAGCAGTACTTC
CDR3: CASSYSGGPSYEQYF